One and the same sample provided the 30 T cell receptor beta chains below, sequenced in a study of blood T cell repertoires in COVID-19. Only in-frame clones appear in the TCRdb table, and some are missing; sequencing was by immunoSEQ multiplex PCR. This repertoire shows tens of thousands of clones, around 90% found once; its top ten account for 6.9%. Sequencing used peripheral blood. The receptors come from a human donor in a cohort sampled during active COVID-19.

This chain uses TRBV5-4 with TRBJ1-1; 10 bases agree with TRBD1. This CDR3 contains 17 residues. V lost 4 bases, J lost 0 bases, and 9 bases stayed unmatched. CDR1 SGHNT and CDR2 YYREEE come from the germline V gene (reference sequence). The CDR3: CASSGVRDRGVNTEAFF. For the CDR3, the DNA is TGTGCCAGCAGCGGGGTCCGGGACAGGGGTGTGAACACTGAAGCTTTCTTT.

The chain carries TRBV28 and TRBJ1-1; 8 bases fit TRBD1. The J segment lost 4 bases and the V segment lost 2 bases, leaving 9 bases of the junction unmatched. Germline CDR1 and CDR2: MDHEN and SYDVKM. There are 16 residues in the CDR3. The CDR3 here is CASSLGQGQIVTEAFF. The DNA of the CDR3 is TGTGCCAGCAGTTTAGGACAGGGCCAAATTGTCACTGAAGCTTTCTTT.

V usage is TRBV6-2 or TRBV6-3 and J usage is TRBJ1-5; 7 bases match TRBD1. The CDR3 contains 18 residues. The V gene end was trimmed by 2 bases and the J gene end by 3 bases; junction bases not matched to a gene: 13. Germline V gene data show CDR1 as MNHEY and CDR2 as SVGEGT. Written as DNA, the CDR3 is TGTGCCAGCAGTTACGTCGACAGGGTCCCTCGTCTCAATCAGCCCCAGCATTTT. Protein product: CASSYVDRVPRLNQPQHF.

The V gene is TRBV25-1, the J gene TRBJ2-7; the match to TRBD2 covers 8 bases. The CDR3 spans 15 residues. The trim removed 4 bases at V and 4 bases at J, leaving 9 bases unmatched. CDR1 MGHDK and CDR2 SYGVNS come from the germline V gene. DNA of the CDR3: TGTGCCAGCAGTGGAACGGAGCGGGGGATTTACGAGCAGTACTTC. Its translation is CASSGTERGIYEQYF.

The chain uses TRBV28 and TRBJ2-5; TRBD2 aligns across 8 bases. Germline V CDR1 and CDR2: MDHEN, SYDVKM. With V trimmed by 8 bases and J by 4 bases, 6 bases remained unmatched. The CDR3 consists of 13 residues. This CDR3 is CASQRGSGETQYF. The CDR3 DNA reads TGTGCCAGCCAGCGGGGGAGCGGAGAGACCCAGTACTTC.

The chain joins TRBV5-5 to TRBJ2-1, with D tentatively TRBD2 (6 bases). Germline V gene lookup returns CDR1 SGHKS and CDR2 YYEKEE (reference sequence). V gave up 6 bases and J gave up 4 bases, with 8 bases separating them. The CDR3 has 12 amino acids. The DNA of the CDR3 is TGTGCCAGCACCGCGGGGTACAATGAGCAGTTCTTC. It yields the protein CASTAGYNEQFF. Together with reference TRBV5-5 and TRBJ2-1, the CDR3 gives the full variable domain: DAGVTQSPTHLIKTRGQQVTLRCSPISGHKSVSWYQQVLGQGPQFIFQYYEKEERGRGNFPDRFSARQFPNYSSELNVNALLLGDSALYLCASTAGYNEQFFGPGTRLTVL.

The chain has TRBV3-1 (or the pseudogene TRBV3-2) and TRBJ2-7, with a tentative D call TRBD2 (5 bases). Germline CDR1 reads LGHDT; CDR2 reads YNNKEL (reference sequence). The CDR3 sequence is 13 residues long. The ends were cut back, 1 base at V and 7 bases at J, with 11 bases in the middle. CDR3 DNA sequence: TGTGCCAGCAGCCAAGTAAAGGGCGGGGAGCAGTACTTC. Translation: CASSQVKGGEQYF.

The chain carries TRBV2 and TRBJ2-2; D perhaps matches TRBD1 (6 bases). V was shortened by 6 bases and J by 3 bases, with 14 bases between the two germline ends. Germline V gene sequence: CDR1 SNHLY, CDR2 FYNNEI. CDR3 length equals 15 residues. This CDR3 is CASRGSQGDTGELFF. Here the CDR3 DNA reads TGTGCCAGCAGAGGTTCACAGGGCGACACCGGGGAGCTGTTTTTT. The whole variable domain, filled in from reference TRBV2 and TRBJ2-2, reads EPEVTQTPSHQVTQMGQEVILRCVPISNHLYFYWYRQILGQKVEFLVSFYNNEISEKSEIFDDQFSVERPDGSNFTLKIRSTKLEDSAMYFCASRGSQGDTGELFFGEGSRLTVL.

The CDR3 spells CASSRTSGSYEQYF. CDR3 bases: TGTGCCAGCAGTCGTACTAGCGGGAGCTACGAGCAGTACTTC. The V and J genes are TRBV28 and TRBJ2-7, with 11 bases matching TRBD2. Per germline, CDR1 MDHEN and CDR2 SYDVKM. V dropped 5 bases and J dropped 3; count of bases not matched to a gene: 3. The CDR3 is 14 residues long.

CDR3 region: CASTWDTYSNQPQHF. The CDR3 nucleotides are TGTGCCAGTACTTGGGACACATATAGCAATCAGCCCCAGCATTTT. This sequence joins TRBV19 and TRBJ1-5, with D possibly matching TRBD1 (6 bases). The V gene's germline CDR1 is LNHDA and CDR2 SQIVND (reference sequence). Trimming removed 7 bases at V and 0 bases at J, with 13 bases between. CDR3 length: 15 residues.

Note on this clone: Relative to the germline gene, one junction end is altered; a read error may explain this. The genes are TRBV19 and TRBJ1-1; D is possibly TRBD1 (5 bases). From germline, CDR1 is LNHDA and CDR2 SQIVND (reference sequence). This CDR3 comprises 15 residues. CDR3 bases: TGTGCCAGTAGTTACCATCAGGGTATGAAGACTGAAGCTTTCTTT. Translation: CASSYHQGMKTEAFF.

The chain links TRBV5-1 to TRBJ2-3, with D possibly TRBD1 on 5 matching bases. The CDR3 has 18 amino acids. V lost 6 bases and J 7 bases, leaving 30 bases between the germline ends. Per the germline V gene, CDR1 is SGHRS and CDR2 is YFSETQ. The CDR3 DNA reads TGCGCCAGCACACCGGTGGGCCTGGGGCAGTCCCCCCGAAATACGCAGTATTTT. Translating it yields CASTPVGLGQSPRNTQYF. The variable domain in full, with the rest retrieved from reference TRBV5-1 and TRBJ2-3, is KAGVTQTPRYLIKTRGQQVTLSCSPISGHRSVSWYQQTPGQGLQFLFEYFSETQRNKGNFPGRFSGRQFSNSRSEMNVSTLELGDSALYLCASTPVGLGQSPRNTQYFGPGTRLTVL.

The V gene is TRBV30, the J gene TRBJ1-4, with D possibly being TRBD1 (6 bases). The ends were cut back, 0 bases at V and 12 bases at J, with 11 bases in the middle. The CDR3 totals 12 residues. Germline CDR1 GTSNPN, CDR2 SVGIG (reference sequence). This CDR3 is CAWSVQGLELFF. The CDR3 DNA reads TGTGCCTGGAGTGTACAGGGATTGGAACTGTTTTTT.

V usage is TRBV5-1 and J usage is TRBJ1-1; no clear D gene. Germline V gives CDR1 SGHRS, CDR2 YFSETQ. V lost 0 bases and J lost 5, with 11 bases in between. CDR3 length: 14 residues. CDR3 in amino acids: CASSLEAGSTEAFF. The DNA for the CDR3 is TGCGCCAGCAGCTTGGAGGCCGGGAGTACTGAAGCTTTCTTT. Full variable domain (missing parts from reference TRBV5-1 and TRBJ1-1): KAGVTQTPRYLIKTRGQQVTLSCSPISGHRSVSWYQQTPGQGLQFLFEYFSETQRNKGNFPGRFSGRQFSNSRSEMNVSTLELGDSALYLCASSLEAGSTEAFFGQGTRLTVV.

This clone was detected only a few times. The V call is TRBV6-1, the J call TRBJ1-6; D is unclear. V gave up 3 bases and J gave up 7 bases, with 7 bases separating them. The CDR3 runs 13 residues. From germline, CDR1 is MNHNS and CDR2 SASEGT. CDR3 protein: CASSDRSNSPLHF. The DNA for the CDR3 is TGTGCCAGCAGTGACAGATCCAATTCACCCCTCCACTTT.

The CDR3 is CASSQHRGLALEAFF. CDR3 in DNA: TGCGCCAGCAGCCAACACAGGGGGCTAGCTCTTGAAGCTTTCTTT. The chain couples TRBV5-1 to TRBJ1-1, with 9 bases fitting TRBD1. This CDR3 has 15 amino acids. Germline CDR1 and CDR2: SGHRS and YFSETQ. The trim removed 4 bases at V and 7 bases at J, leaving 11 bases unmatched.

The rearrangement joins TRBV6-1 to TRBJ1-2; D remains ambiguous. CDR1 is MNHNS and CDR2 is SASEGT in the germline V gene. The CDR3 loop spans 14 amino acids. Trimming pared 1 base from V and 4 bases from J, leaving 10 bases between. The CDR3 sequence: CASSEDPRSYGYTF. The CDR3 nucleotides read TGTGCCAGCAGTGAAGACCCTAGGAGCTATGGCTACACCTTC.

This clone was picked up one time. The CDR3, as DNA: TGTGCCAGCAGTGATGTGCGTATGGGGGAGCTGTTTTTT. This gives the protein CASSDVRMGELFF. The V call is TRBV6-1, the J call TRBJ2-2, with D unclear. Germline CDR1 and CDR2: MNHNS and SASEGT. The CDR3 loop spans 13 amino acids. V lost 3 bases, J lost 8 bases, and 10 bases lay in between.

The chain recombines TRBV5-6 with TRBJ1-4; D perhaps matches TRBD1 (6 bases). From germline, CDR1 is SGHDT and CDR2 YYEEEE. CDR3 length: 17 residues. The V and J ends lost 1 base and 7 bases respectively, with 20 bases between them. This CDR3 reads CASSLWETGPRFEKLFF. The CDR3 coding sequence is TGTGCCAGCAGCTTGTGGGAGACAGGCCCCCGGTTTGAAAAACTGTTTTTT.

The CDR3 reads CAWVPLTGSSYNSPLHF. CDR3 DNA: TGTGCCTGGGTCCCCCTAACGGGAAGCTCCTATAATTCACCCCTCCACTTT. The chain links TRBV30 to TRBJ1-6; D gene uncertain. The CDR3 contains 17 residues. The germline CDR1 and CDR2 sequences are GTSNPN and SVGIG (reference sequence). Trimming left V 5 bases short and J 0 bases short, with 17 bases between.

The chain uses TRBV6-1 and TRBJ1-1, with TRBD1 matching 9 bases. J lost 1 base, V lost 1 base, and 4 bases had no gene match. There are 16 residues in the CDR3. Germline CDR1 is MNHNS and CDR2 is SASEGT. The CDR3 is CASSEGQGVGNTEAFF. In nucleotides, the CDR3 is TGTGCCAGCAGTGAAGGACAGGGGGTAGGGAACACTGAAGCTTTCTTT.

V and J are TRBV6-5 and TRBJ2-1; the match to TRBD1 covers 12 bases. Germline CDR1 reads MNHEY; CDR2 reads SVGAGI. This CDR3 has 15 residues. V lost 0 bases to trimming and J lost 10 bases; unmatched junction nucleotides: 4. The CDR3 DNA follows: TGTGCCAGCAGTTACTCGGGACAGGGGGCACAAGAGCAGTTCTTC. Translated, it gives CASSYSGQGAQEQFF.

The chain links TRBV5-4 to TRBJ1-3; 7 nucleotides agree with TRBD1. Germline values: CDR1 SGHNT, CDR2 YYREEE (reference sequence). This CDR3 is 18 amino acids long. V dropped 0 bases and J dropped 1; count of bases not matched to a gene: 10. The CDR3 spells CASSLGTGKGGSGNTIYF. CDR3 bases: TGTGCCAGCAGCTTGGGGACAGGAAAAGGCGGATCTGGAAACACCATATATTTT. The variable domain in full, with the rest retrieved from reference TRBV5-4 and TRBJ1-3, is ETGVTQSPTHLIKTRGQQVTLRCSSQSGHNTVSWYQQALGQGPQFIFQYYREEENGRGNFPPRFSGLQFPNYSSELNVNALELDDSALYLCASSLGTGKGGSGNTIYFGEGSWLTVV.

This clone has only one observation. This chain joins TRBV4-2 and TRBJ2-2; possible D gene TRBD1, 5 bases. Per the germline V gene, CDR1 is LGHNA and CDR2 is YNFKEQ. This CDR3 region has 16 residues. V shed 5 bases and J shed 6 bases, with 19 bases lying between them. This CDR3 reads CASSDLAQQGAGELFF. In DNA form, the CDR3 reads TGTGCCAGCAGCGACTTGGCTCAGCAGGGTGCCGGGGAGCTGTTTTTT.

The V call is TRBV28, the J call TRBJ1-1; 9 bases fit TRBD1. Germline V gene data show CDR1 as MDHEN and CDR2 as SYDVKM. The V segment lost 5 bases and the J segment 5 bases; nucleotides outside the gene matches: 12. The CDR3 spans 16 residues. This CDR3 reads CASSISSGTGSTEAFF. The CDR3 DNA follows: TGTGCCAGCAGTATCTCCTCCGGGACAGGGTCAACTGAAGCTTTCTTT. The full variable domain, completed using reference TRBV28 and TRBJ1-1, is DVKVTQSSRYLVKRTGEKVFLECVQDMDHENMFWYRQDPGLGLRLIYFSYDVKMKEKGDIPEGYSVSREKKERFSLILESASTNQTSMYLCASSISSGTGSTEAFFGQGTRLTVV.

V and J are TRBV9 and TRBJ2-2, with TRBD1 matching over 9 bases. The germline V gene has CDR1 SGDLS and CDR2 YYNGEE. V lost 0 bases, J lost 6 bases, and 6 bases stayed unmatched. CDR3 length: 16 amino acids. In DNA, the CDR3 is TGTGCCAGCAGCGTAGATGGGACAGGGATGGCCGGGGAGCTGTTTTTT. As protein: CASSVDGTGMAGELFF. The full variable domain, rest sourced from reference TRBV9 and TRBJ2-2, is DSGVTQTPKHLITATGQRVTLRCSPRSGDLSVYWYQQSLDQGLQFLIQYYNGEERAKGNILERFSAQQFPDLHSELNLSSLELGDSALYFCASSVDGTGMAGELFFGEGSRLTVL.

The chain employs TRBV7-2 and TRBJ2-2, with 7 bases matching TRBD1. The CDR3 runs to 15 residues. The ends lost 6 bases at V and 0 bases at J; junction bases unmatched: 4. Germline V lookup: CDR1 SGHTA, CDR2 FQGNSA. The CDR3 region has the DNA TGTGCCAGCAGGTTACAGGGGCCGAACACCGGGGAGCTGTTTTTT. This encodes CASRLQGPNTGELFF.

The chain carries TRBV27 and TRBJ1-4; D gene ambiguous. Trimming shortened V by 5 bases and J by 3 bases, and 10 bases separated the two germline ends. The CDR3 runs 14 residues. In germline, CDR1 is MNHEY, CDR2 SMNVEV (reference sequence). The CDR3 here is CASSPLSPNEKLFF. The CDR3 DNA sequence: TGTGCCAGCAGTCCGCTGAGCCCTAATGAAAAACTGTTTTTT.

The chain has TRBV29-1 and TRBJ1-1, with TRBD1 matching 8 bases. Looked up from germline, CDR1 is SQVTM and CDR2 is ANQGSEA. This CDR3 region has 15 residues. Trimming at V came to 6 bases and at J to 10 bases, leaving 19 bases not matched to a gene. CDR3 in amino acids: CSVFTGTGLWYGAFF. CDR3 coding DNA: TGCAGCGTCTTTACCGGGACAGGCCTTTGGTACGGAGCTTTCTTT. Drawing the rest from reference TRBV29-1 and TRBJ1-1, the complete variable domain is SAVISQKPSRDICQRGTSLTIQCQVDSQVTMMFWYRQQPGQSLTLIATANQGSEATYESGFVIDKFPISRPNLTFSTLTVSNMSPEDSSIYLCSVFTGTGLWYGAFFGQGTRLTVV.

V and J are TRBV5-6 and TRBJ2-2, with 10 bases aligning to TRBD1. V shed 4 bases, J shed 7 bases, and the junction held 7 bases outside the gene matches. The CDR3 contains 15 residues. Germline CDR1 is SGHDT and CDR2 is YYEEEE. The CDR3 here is CASSPRDRGGGELFF. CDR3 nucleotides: TGTGCCAGCAGCCCCCGGGACAGGGGTGGCGGGGAGCTGTTTTTT.